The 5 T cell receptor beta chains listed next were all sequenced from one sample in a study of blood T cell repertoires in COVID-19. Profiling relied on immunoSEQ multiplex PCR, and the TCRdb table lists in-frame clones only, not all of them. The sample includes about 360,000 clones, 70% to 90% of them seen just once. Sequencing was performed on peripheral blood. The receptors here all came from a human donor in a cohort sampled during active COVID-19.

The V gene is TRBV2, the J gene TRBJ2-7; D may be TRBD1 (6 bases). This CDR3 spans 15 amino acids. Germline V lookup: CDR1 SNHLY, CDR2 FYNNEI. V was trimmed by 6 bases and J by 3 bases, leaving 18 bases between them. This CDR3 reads CASRNWGSTGYEQYF. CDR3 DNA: TGTGCCAGCAGGAACTGGGGGTCGACAGGCTACGAGCAGTACTTC.

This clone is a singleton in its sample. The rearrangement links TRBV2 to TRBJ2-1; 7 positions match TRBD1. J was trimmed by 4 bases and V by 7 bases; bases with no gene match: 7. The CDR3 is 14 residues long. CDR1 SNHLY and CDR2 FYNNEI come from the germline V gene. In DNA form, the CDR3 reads TGTGCCAGCAAACGGGACAGCACGTACAATGAGCAGTTCTTC. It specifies CASKRDSTYNEQFF. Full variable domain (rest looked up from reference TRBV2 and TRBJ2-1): EPEVTQTPSHQVTQMGQEVILRCVPISNHLYFYWYRQILGQKVEFLVSFYNNEISEKSEIFDDQFSVERPDGSNFTLKIRSTKLEDSAMYFCASKRDSTYNEQFFGPGTRLTVL.

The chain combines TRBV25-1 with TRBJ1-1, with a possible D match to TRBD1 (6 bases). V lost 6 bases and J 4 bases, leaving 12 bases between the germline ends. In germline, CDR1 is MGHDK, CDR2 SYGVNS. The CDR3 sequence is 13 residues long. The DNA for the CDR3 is TGTGCCAGCAGCCCGGGGGGGCCCACTGAAGCTTTCTTT. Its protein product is CASSPGGPTEAFF. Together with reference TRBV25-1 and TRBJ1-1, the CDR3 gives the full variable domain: EADIYQTPRYLVIGTGKKITLECSQTMGHDKMYWYQQDPGMELHLIHYSYGVNSTEKGDLSSESTVSRIRTEHFPLTLESARPSHTSQYLCASSPGGPTEAFFGQGTRLTVV.

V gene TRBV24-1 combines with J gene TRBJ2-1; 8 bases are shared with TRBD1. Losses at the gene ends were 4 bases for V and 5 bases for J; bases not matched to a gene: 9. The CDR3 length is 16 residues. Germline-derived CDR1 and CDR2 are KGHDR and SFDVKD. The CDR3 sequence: CATSEVDRGENNEQFF. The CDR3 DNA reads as TGTGCCACCAGTGAGGTAGACAGGGGTGAAAACAATGAGCAGTTCTTC.

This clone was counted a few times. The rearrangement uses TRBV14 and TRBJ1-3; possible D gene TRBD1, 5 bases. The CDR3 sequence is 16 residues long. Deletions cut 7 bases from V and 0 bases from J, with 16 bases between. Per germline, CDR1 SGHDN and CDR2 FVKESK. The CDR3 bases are TGTGCCAGCAAGACAGTTAGACGGATCTCTGGAAACACCATATATTTT. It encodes CASKTVRRISGNTIYF.